Below are 32 T cell receptor beta chains sequenced from a single sample in a study of T cell repertoires in cytomegalovirus infection. Using its own MiXCR run on the reads, TCRdb lists one record per CDR3 protein. Of about 920,000 distinct CDR3 sequences in the sample, approximately 33% are singletons; the top ten hold over 10%. No antigen is known for these receptors. The source material was cultured CD8+ T cells from PBMCs, sampled from culture after CMV antigen stimulation. These receptors came from a human donor in good health (CMV status not recorded). Some clones in this sample may be carry-over from other donors' samples.

CDR3 bases: TGCGCCAGCAGCTTGAAGTCGGGGGAGCAGTTCTTC. This translates into CASSLKSGEQFF. The rearrangement uses TRBV5-1 and TRBJ2-1; TRBD2 is a possible D gene (5 bases). Germline V gene lookup returns CDR1 SGHRS and CDR2 YFSETQ. The CDR3 spans 12 residues. Trimming left V 1 base short and J 10 bases short, with 9 bases between.

The rearrangement links TRBV4-1 to TRBJ1-1; no clear D gene. V was cut by 0 bases and J by 5 bases, with 13 bases left in between. Per germline, CDR1 MGHRA and CDR2 YSYEKL. This CDR3 is built from 15 residues. CDR3 protein: CASSQEVRPRTEAFF. The CDR3 bases are TGCGCCAGCAGCCAAGAAGTCCGCCCAAGAACTGAAGCTTTCTTT.

This chain uses TRBV29-1 with TRBJ2-7; D tentatively reads TRBD1 or TRBD2 (5 bases each). CDR1 is SQVTM, CDR2 ANQGSEA, per germline. V lost 3 bases and J lost 0, with 9 bases in between. The CDR3 extends over 13 amino acids. CDR3: CSVDLGDSYEQYF. DNA for the CDR3: TGCAGCGTTGATTTGGGGGACTCCTACGAGCAGTACTTC.

Only a few counts were recorded for this clonotype. The DNA of the CDR3 is TGTGCCAGCAGTTACTCGATAGCAGACGAGCAGTACGTC. Translating it yields CASSYSIADEQYV. This rearrangement joins TRBV6-6 to TRBJ2-7; D not resolved. The V end lost 0 bases, the J end lost 5 bases, and 8 bases lay between the germline ends. The CDR3 has 13 residues. The germline V gene encodes CDR1 MNHNY and CDR2 SVGAGI (reference sequence).

This clonotype came up many times. The gene calls are TRBV7-3 and TRBJ2-1, with D uncertain. CDR1 is SGHTA, CDR2 FQGTGA, per germline. This CDR3 contains 13 residues. The germline V and J ends were trimmed by 5 bases and 2 bases, with 7 bases remaining between them. This CDR3 is CASSPTPYNEQFF. As DNA, the CDR3 is TGTGCCAGCAGCCCCACTCCCTACAATGAGCAGTTCTTC.

As concerns this clonotype: A read error may explain this, as a much larger clone is one base away. The J gene is TRBJ1-2, the V gene TRBV20-1, with TRBD1 as a possible D gene (6 bases). CDR1 is DFQATT and CDR2 is SNEGSKA in the germline V gene (reference sequence). CDR3 length equals 16 residues. DNA of the CDR3: TGCAGTACTAGAGCCCCGGACAGATCCTTGGTCTATGGCTACACCTTC. Protein product: CSTRAPDRSLVYGYTF.

This clonotype was observed a handful of times. This chain links TRBV12-3 or TRBV12-4 with TRBJ1-2; 7 nucleotides agree with TRBD1. Trimming took 7 bases from V and 4 from J; bases not matched to a gene: 18. This CDR3 is built from 17 residues. CDR3 DNA sequence: TGTGCCAGCACTACTTCACCGACAGGGAGAGGAAGCTATGGCTACACCTTC. Translation gives CASTTSPTGRGSYGYTF.

This chain joins TRBV5-6 and TRBJ2-5; the D is unclear. This CDR3 spans 14 amino acids. The germline gives CDR1 SGHDT, CDR2 YYEEEE. Trimming took 1 base from V and 8 from J, leaving 15 bases between them. CDR3 sequence: CASSLRTIGNTQYF. CDR3 bases: TGTGCCAGCAGCTTGCGAACGATAGGGAACACCCAGTACTTC. Filled out from reference TRBV5-6 and TRBJ2-5, the complete variable domain reads DAGVTQSPTHLIKTRGQQVTLRCSPKSGHDTVSWYQQALGQGPQFIFQYYEEEERQRGNFPDRFSGHQFPNYSSELNVNALLLGDSALYLCASSLRTIGNTQYFGPGTRLLVL.

This chain uses TRBV6-1 with TRBJ2-7; 7 bases are shared with TRBD1. CDR1 and CDR2 from the germline V gene are MNHNS and SASEGT. Trimming took 0 bases from V and 7 from J; bases not matched to a gene: 21. The CDR3 contains 19 residues. CDR3 in DNA: TGTGCCAGCAGTGAAGCGCTCTATATTGAGACAGGGCTACCCCAAGAGCAGTACTTC. It yields the protein CASSEALYIETGLPQEQYF.

The chain recombines TRBV6-2 or TRBV6-3 with TRBJ2-5; the match to TRBD1 covers 8 bases. Germline CDR1 MNHEY, CDR2 SVGEGT. This CDR3 is 17 amino acids long. Germline trimming cut 5 bases from V and 4 bases from J; bases unmatched to any gene: 15. CDR3 in amino acids: CASSPLQFPGGGETQYF. The CDR3 DNA reads as TGTGCCAGCAGTCCCCTACAATTTCCAGGGGGCGGAGAGACCCAGTACTTC.

This clonotype occurred many times. The rearrangement links TRBV7-2 to TRBJ2-1; the match to TRBD1 covers 7 bases. CDR3 length: 14 residues. CDR1 SGHTA and CDR2 FQGNSA come from the germline V gene. V was pared by 5 bases and J by 3 bases, with 4 bases of the junction left unmatched. For the CDR3, the DNA is TGTGCCAGCAGCCATACAGGGGACTACAATGAGCAGTTCTTC. Translated, it gives CASSHTGDYNEQFF.

This clonotype was counted at least ten times. The chain employs TRBV7-8 and TRBJ2-1; either TRBD1 or TRBD2 may supply D (5 bases each). Looked up from germline, CDR1 is SGHVS and CDR2 is FQNEAQ. This CDR3 is built from 18 residues. Trimming removed 1 base from V and 4 bases from J, with 20 bases in between. The chain's CDR3 is CASSLVGLGTSYYNEQFF. In nucleotides, the CDR3 is TGTGCCAGCAGCTTAGTAGGGCTAGGGACGTCTTATTACAATGAGCAGTTCTTC.

The genes are TRBV3-1 and TRBJ1-3; perhaps TRBD1 as D (6 bases). The CDR3 length is 18 residues. The V end lost 1 base, the J end lost 1 base, and 17 bases lay between the germline ends. Germline V gene lookup returns CDR1 LGHDT and CDR2 YNNKEL (reference sequence). The CDR3 DNA follows: TGTGCCAGCAGCCAAGCCGGGGACATAGGGAAATCTGGAAACACCATATATTTT. Translation: CASSQAGDIGKSGNTIYF.

The gene calls are TRBV9 and TRBJ2-3, with D perhaps matching TRBD1 (6 bases). V was shortened by 4 bases and J by 3 bases, with 12 bases between the two germline ends. In germline, CDR1 is SGDLS, CDR2 YYNGEE. The CDR3 extends over 14 amino acids. The CDR3 coding sequence is TGTGCCAGCAGCCCCGCAGGGGAAACAGATACGCAGTATTTT. It codes for CASSPAGETDTQYF.

This clonotype was observed at least ten times. CDR3 nucleotide sequence: TGTGCCAGCAGTCCCGGGACAGGGGGACTGGAGACCCAGTACTTC. It codes for CASSPGTGGLETQYF. The V and J genes are TRBV27 and TRBJ2-5; 11 positions agree with TRBD1. CDR3 length equals 15 residues. The junction had 7 bases not matched to a gene; V was cut back by 5 bases and J by 5 bases. The germline CDR1 and CDR2 sequences are MNHEY and SMNVEV (reference sequence).

This clonotype came up a few times. The V call is TRBV29-1, the J call TRBJ2-3; D not resolved. The CDR3 covers 14 residues. Germline V CDR1 and CDR2: SQVTM, ANQGSEA. Trimming took 2 bases from V and 0 from J, leaving 9 bases between them. The CDR3 loop is CSVENSSSTDTQYF. The DNA of the CDR3 is TGCAGCGTTGAAAATAGCAGTAGCACAGATACGCAGTATTTT.

This clonotype occurred many times. The V call is TRBV7-8, the J call TRBJ1-1; D might be TRBD1 (6 bases). This CDR3 is built from 14 residues. Between the trimmed V and J ends, which lost 7 bases and 2 bases, there was a span of 14 bases. Germline lookup yields CDR1 SGHVS and CDR2 FQNEAQ. CDR3 in amino acids: CASITGGRNTEAFF. The CDR3 region has the DNA TGTGCCAGCATCACGGGGGGGCGTAACACTGAAGCTTTCTTT.

This clonotype was observed many times. The chain recombines TRBV7-2 with TRBJ1-2; 9 nucleotides align to TRBD1. The V gene's germline CDR1 is SGHTA and CDR2 FQGNSA. J gave up 4 bases and V 5 bases, and 32 bases lay outside the gene matches. The CDR3 is 23 amino acids. This CDR3 reads CASSLPNTSPPPETGTGIYGYTF. The CDR3 region has the DNA TGTGCCAGCAGCCTACCTAATACTTCCCCGCCCCCTGAGACCGGGACAGGGATCTATGGCTACACCTTC.

The V call is TRBV25-1, the J call TRBJ2-3; unclear D gene. Between the trimmed V and J ends, which lost 7 bases and 1 base, there was a span of 9 bases. CDR1 is MGHDK and CDR2 is SYGVNS in the germline V gene. The CDR3 is made up of 13 amino acids. The CDR3 DNA reads TGTGCCAGCAAGGTATGGGGCACAGATACGCAGTATTTT. It encodes CASKVWGTDTQYF.

This clonotype was detected ten times or more. The DNA of the CDR3 is TGTGCCAGCAGCTCCACTTGGGGCCAAGAGACCCAGTACTTC. Its protein product is CASSSTWGQETQYF. This chain connects TRBV7-9 to TRBJ2-5; D is unclear. Trimming shortened V by 4 bases and J by 1 base, and 10 bases separated the two germline ends. The V gene's germline CDR1 is SEHNR and CDR2 FQNEAQ (reference sequence). This CDR3 has 14 amino acids.

The rearrangement links TRBV19 to TRBJ2-1; unclear D gene. Trimming left V 0 bases short and J 8 bases short, with 17 bases between. In germline, CDR1 is LNHDA, CDR2 SQIVND (reference sequence). The CDR3 sequence is 16 residues long. Here the CDR3 DNA reads TGTGCCAGTAGTATAGATGATGGTGGGAAAATCGATGAGCAGTTCTTC. Its protein is CASSIDDGGKIDEQFF. Supplemented by reference TRBV19 and TRBJ2-1, the full variable domain reads DGGITQSPKYLFRKEGQNVTLSCEQNLNHDAMYWYRQDPGQGLRLIYYSQIVNDFQKGDIAEGYSVSREKKESFPLTVTSAQKNPTAFYLCASSIDDGGKIDEQFFGPGTRLTVL.

This clonotype appeared a few times. The V gene is TRBV2, the J gene TRBJ1-2, with 8 bases fitting TRBD1. The CDR3 length is 18 residues. J was trimmed by 0 bases and V by 4 bases; bases with no gene match: 13. Germline V CDR1 and CDR2: SNHLY, FYNNEI. The CDR3 DNA reads TGTGCCAGCAGTGGCCCGGTTATTGAACAGGGGGCTAACTATGGCTACACCTTC. It yields the protein CASSGPVIEQGANYGYTF. Variable domain in full (rest from reference TRBV2 and TRBJ1-2): EPEVTQTPSHQVTQMGQEVILRCVPISNHLYFYWYRQILGQKVEFLVSFYNNEISEKSEIFDDQFSVERPDGSNFTLKIRSTKLEDSAMYFCASSGPVIEQGANYGYTFGSGTRLTVV.

V gene TRBV5-4 combines with J gene TRBJ1-1; D is unresolved. CDR3 size: 15 residues. V dropped 1 base and J dropped 1 base, with 11 bases sitting between them. Per the germline V gene, CDR1 is SGHNT and CDR2 is YYREEE (reference sequence). The CDR3 sequence is CASSLLMGSNTEAFF. The CDR3 nucleotides are TGTGCCAGCAGCTTGCTAATGGGATCGAACACTGAAGCTTTCTTT.

CDR3 bases: TGTGCCACCAGCAGGAGGGGTCTCTACAATGAGCAGTTCTTC. Translation: CATSRRGLYNEQFF. The chain employs TRBV15 and TRBJ2-1; D might be TRBD1 or TRBD2, each matching 5 bases. Germline CDR1 is LNHNV and CDR2 is YYDKDF (reference sequence). With 3 bases removed from V and 3 bases from J, the gap between germline ends came to 9 bases. CDR3 size: 14 residues.

V is TRBV2 and J is TRBJ2-3; D is uncertain. With 4 bases removed from V and 5 bases from J, the gap between germline ends came to 19 bases. From germline, CDR1 is SNHLY and CDR2 FYNNEI. This CDR3 is built from 16 residues. CDR3 sequence: CASSGPTRGLEDTQYF. CDR3 coding DNA: TGTGCCAGCAGTGGTCCGACCCGAGGTCTTGAAGATACGCAGTATTTT.

Comments on this clonotype: A read error is possible here, since a much larger clone lies one base away. The gene calls are TRBV12-3 or TRBV12-4 and TRBJ2-7, with unresolved D. The germline V and J ends were trimmed by 7 bases and 0 bases, with 16 bases remaining between them. This CDR3 region has 15 residues. The CDR3 DNA is TGTGCCAGCAACCACCCCGGCAGGTCCTCCTACGAGCAGTACTTC. The encoded protein is CASNHPGRSSYEQYF.

This clonotype showed up just a few times. The chain recombines TRBV12-3 or TRBV12-4 with TRBJ2-4; 8 bases line up with TRBD1. The ends lost 6 bases at V and 0 bases at J; junction bases unmatched: 4. The CDR3 length is 15 residues. The CDR3 loop reads CASRTGQAAKNIQYF. The CDR3 DNA reads TGTGCCAGCAGAACGGGACAGGCAGCCAAAAACATTCAGTACTTC.

The CDR3 region is CATGWTLGDYEQYF. The CDR3 nucleotides are TGTGCCACCGGATGGACACTTGGAGACTACGAGCAGTACTTC. The chain is built from TRBV2 and TRBJ2-7; D is possibly TRBD1 (5 bases). The ends were cut back, 10 bases at V and 3 bases at J, with 19 bases in the middle. Germline V gene lookup returns CDR1 SNHLY and CDR2 FYNNEI. The CDR3 length is 14 residues.

The sample holds a few counts of this clonotype. V is TRBV12-3 or TRBV12-4 and J is TRBJ1-1; D gene uncertain. The length of the CDR3 is 13 residues. V dropped 8 bases and J dropped 4 bases, with 14 bases sitting between them. This CDR3 reads CASSPGSTTEAFF. The CDR3 coding sequence is TGTGCCAGCTCCCCGGGGAGTACCACTGAAGCTTTCTTT.

There are many counts of this clonotype. The chain is built from TRBV7-9 and TRBJ2-1; D call uncertain. The CDR3 is 16 residues long. Germline V gene lookup returns CDR1 SEHNR and CDR2 FQNEAQ (reference sequence). V lost 5 bases and J lost 0, with 14 bases in between. The CDR3 is CASSPPGGSSYNEQFF. For the CDR3, the DNA is TGTGCCAGCAGCCCCCCGGGCGGAAGCTCCTACAATGAGCAGTTCTTC.

The J gene is TRBJ2-2, the V gene TRBV6-5, with D possibly TRBD2 on 6 matching bases. The CDR3 contains 14 residues. V dropped 8 bases and J dropped 6 bases, with 16 bases sitting between them. Per the germline V gene, CDR1 is MNHEY and CDR2 is SVGAGI. CDR3 DNA sequence: TGTGCCAGCTCCTGGGGGGAGAGGGCCGGGGAGCTGTTTTTT. This sequence encodes CASSWGERAGELFF.

Only a few counts were recorded for this clonotype. The gene calls are TRBV19 and TRBJ1-5; D might be TRBD1 (6 bases). Germline V gene sequence: CDR1 LNHDA, CDR2 SQIVND (reference sequence). There are 14 residues in the CDR3. With 6 bases removed from V and 3 bases from J, the gap between germline ends came to 12 bases. CDR3 region: CASRSRGTNQPQHF. In DNA form, the CDR3 reads TGTGCCAGTAGGTCTAGGGGGACCAATCAGCCCCAGCATTTT.